One and the same sample provided the 3 T cell receptor beta chains below, sequenced in a study of OX40 agonist ivuxolimab in advanced cancers. TCRdb's table, derived via immunoSEQ multiplex PCR, lists solely in-frame clones and lacks some. The data hold tens of thousands of clones, with roughly 80% observed a single time. The material sequenced was CD4+ or CD8+ T cells sorted from blood, taken in a trial of the OX40 agonist ivuxolimab. The receptors come from an adult with an advanced solid tumor such as melanoma, head and neck, liver or kidney cancer.

The rearrangement uses TRBV18 and TRBJ1-1, with TRBD1 as a possible D gene (5 bases). Trimming stripped 6 bases from V and 7 bases from J, with 15 bases between. The CDR3 has 13 residues. Germline CDR1 KGHSH, CDR2 LQKENI. The CDR3 loop is CASSPGSGLEAFF. DNA of the CDR3: TGTGCCAGCTCCCCAGGGTCAGGACTTGAAGCTTTCTTT.

The rearrangement uses TRBV5-1 and TRBJ2-3; D perhaps matches TRBD2 (6 bases). The V and J ends lost 4 bases and 0 bases respectively, with 9 bases between them. Germline V lookup: CDR1 SGHRS, CDR2 YFSETQ. The CDR3 sequence is 14 residues long. The CDR3 reads CASSLGGSTDTQYF. The DNA for the CDR3 is TGCGCCAGCAGCCTCGGGGGAAGCACAGATACGCAGTATTTT. Combining the CDR3 with reference TRBV5-1 and TRBJ2-3 gives the whole variable domain KAGVTQTPRYLIKTRGQQVTLSCSPISGHRSVSWYQQTPGQGLQFLFEYFSETQRNKGNFPGRFSGRQFSNSRSEMNVSTLELGDSALYLCASSLGGSTDTQYFGPGTRLTVL.

The genes are TRBV10-2 and TRBJ2-5; unclear D gene. The length of the CDR3 is 14 residues. V was cut by 2 bases and J by 8 bases, with 15 bases left in between. Per germline, CDR1 WSHSY and CDR2 SAAADI. The CDR3 region has the DNA TGCGCCAGCAGTGAGGACAACGGAGACCTCACCCAGTACTTC. Protein product: CASSEDNGDLTQYF.